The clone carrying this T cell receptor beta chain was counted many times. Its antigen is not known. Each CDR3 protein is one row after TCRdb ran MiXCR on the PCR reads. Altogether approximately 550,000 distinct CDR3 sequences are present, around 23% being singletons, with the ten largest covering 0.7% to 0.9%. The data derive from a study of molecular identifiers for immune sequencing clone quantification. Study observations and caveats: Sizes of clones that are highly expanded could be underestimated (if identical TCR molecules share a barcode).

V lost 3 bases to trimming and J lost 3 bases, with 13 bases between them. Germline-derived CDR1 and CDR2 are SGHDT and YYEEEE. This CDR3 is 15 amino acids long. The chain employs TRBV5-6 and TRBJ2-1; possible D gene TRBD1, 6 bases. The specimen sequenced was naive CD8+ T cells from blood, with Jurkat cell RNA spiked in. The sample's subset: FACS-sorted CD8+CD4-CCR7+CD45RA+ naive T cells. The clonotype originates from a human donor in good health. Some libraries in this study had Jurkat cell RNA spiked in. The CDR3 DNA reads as TGTGCCAGCAGCTCACAGGGAGAGTTCTACAATGAGCAGTTCTTC. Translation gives CASSSQGEFYNEQFF.